The 14 T cell receptor beta chains given below trace back to one sample, sequenced in a study of CD8 T cells in Susac syndrome. Reverse transcription used roughly 0.45 to 1 ug RNA and random hexamers. One entry per CDR3 protein, called by TCRdb with MiXCR from the immunoSEQ multiplex PCR reads. This sample has 150,000 to 200,000 distinct CDR3 sequences, with around 95% found just once. The material sequenced was CD4+ T cells from PBMCs. The receptors were sampled from a human donor in good health.

V and J are TRBV29-1 and TRBJ2-5; D not certain. This CDR3 has 13 residues. The germline CDR1 and CDR2 sequences are SQVTM and ANQGSEA. CDR3 region: CSTSGDRQETQYF. The CDR3 DNA follows: TGCAGTACCTCGGGTGATCGCCAAGAGACCCAGTACTTC.

The chain recombines TRBV5-6 with TRBJ1-2; D remains unclear. V was pared by 3 bases and J by 10 bases, with 10 bases between. The germline CDR1 and CDR2 sequences are SGHDT and YYEEEE. The CDR3 spans 11 residues. The CDR3 coding sequence is TGTGCCAGCAGCTCCCCCCGGACCTACACCTTC. Amino acids: CASSSPRTYTF.

V usage is TRBV2 and J usage is TRBJ2-6; possibly TRBD1 for D (6 bases). CDR1 is SNHLY and CDR2 is FYNNEI in the germline V gene. Trimming took off 6 bases at V and 0 bases at J, with 9 bases between the two ends. The CDR3 spans 15 residues. The CDR3 DNA sequence: TGTGCCAGCAGAGGGGACATCTCTGGGGCCAACGTCCTGACTTTC. Translating gives CASRGDISGANVLTF.

This clonotype was observed a single time. The J gene is TRBJ2-7, the V gene TRBV20-1; D is tentatively TRBD1 or TRBD2 (5 bases each). This CDR3 has 15 residues. Germline CDR1 is DFQATT and CDR2 is SNEGSKA (reference sequence). Trimming removed 0 bases from V and 0 bases from J, with 12 bases in between. The CDR3 protein is CSARDPRGNSYEQYF. For the CDR3, the DNA is TGCAGTGCTAGAGATCCGAGGGGAAACTCCTACGAGCAGTACTTC.

J is TRBJ2-5 and V is TRBV20-1, with D perhaps TRBD1 (7 bases). The CDR3 loop spans 16 amino acids. V was shortened by 3 bases and J by 5 bases, with 22 bases between the two germline ends. CDR1 DFQATT and CDR2 SNEGSKA come from the germline V gene (reference sequence). The CDR3 region has the DNA TGCAGTGCTAGGGGCTCGACAGGGAGGAATAGGGAGACCCAGTACTTC. It encodes CSARGSTGRNRETQYF.

The CDR3 loop is CASSQLGMGNTEAFF. The CDR3 DNA sequence: TGCGCCAGCAGTCAGCTGGGGATGGGGAACACTGAAGCTTTCTTT. This chain connects TRBV5-1 to TRBJ1-1; D ambiguous. The CDR3 sequence is 15 residues long. Germline values: CDR1 SGHRS, CDR2 YFSETQ. Trimming took 5 bases from V and 1 from J, leaving 15 bases between them.

The rearrangement joins TRBV5-1 to TRBJ1-1; TRBD1 matches at 9 bases. This CDR3 contains 13 residues. CDR1 is SGHRS, CDR2 YFSETQ, per germline. Unmatched junction bases numbered 4, after V lost 4 bases and J lost 6 bases. CDR3 region: CASSGTGSPEAFF. DNA for the CDR3: TGCGCCAGCAGCGGGACAGGGTCGCCTGAAGCTTTCTTT.

The gene calls are TRBV27 and TRBJ2-1; no clear D gene. The CDR3 spans 15 residues. The germline V gene has CDR1 MNHEY and CDR2 SMNVEV (reference sequence). Trimming left V 6 bases short and J 0 bases short, with 12 bases between. The CDR3 protein is CASRTAENSYNEQFF. The CDR3 DNA reads TGTGCCAGCAGAACCGCAGAGAACTCCTACAATGAGCAGTTCTTC.

V usage is TRBV24-1 and J usage is TRBJ2-2; D unclear. This CDR3 has 13 residues. Germline V gene data show CDR1 as KGHDR and CDR2 as SFDVKD. The V end lost 3 bases, the J end lost 2 bases, and 3 bases lay between the germline ends. This CDR3 reads CATSDPNTGELFF. CDR3 in DNA: TGTGCCACCAGTGATCCTAACACCGGGGAGCTGTTTTTT.

This chain uses TRBV7-7 with TRBJ2-3; tentatively, D is TRBD2 (6 bases). From germline, CDR1 is SSHAT and CDR2 FNYEAQ (reference sequence). Trimming removed 1 base from V and 6 bases from J, with 11 bases in between. The CDR3 totals 14 residues. The CDR3 sequence: CASSLVAGGDTQYF. The CDR3 DNA sequence: TGTGCCAGCAGCTTAGTCGCCGGAGGGGATACGCAGTATTTT.

V gene TRBV7-2 combines with J gene TRBJ1-5, with TRBD1 matching 7 bases. Germline V lookup: CDR1 SGHTA, CDR2 FQGNSA. The CDR3 is 14 residues long. V dropped 3 bases and J dropped 8; count of bases not matched to a gene: 7. CDR3 nucleotides: TGTGCCAGCAGCTTGGGGACAGCCCGGGAGCCCCAGCATTTT. It yields the protein CASSLGTAREPQHF.

The V and J genes are TRBV7-6 and TRBJ2-7; D ambiguous. Germline CDR1 reads SGHVS; CDR2 reads FNYEAQ. Trimming removed 5 bases from V and 2 bases from J, with 10 bases in between. The length of the CDR3 is 13 residues. CDR3 in amino acids: CASSRHETYEQYF. The CDR3, as DNA: TGTGCCAGCAGCCGGCATGAGACCTACGAGCAGTACTTC. Full variable domain (remainder filled in from reference TRBV7-6 and TRBJ2-7): GAGVSQSPRYKVTKRGQDVALRCDPISGHVSLYWYRQALGQGPEFLTYFNYEAQQDKSGLPNDRFSAERPEGSISTLTIQRTEQRDSAMYRCASSRHETYEQYFGPGTRLTVT.

The chain joins TRBV7-3 to TRBJ2-7; 9 bases line up with TRBD1. J gave up 2 bases and V 5 bases, and 7 bases lay outside the gene matches. The germline gives CDR1 SGHTA, CDR2 FQGTGA. CDR3 length: 15 residues. For the CDR3, the DNA is TGTGCCAGCAGCCAAACAACAGGGGGCCCCTACGAGCAGTACTTC. This gives the protein CASSQTTGGPYEQYF. Looking up the rest from reference TRBV7-3 and TRBJ2-7 gives the full variable domain: GAGVSQTPSNKVTEKGKYVELRCDPISGHTALYWYRQSLGQGPEFLIYFQGTGAADDSGLPNDRFFAVRPEGSVSTLKIQRTERGDSAVYLCASSQTTGGPYEQYFGPGTRLTVT.

V and J are TRBV15 and TRBJ2-7; D possibly matches TRBD1 or TRBD2 (5 bases each). This CDR3 is 15 amino acids long. With 5 bases removed from V and 3 bases from J, the gap between germline ends came to 17 bases. CDR1 and CDR2 (germline): LNHNV, YYDKDF (reference sequence). The CDR3 protein is CATSGGFGSVYEQYF. The CDR3 DNA reads TGTGCCACCAGCGGGGGATTTGGCTCGGTCTACGAGCAGTACTTC.